The clone carrying this TCR beta chain was counted between two and nine times. Its antigen is not known. The use of a sample-barcoded 5' primer and a J-beta primer mix characterized a second PCR of about 7 to 12 cycles. MiXCR, run by TCRdb on the 5' RACE reads, gives a single entry per CDR3 protein. The sample records about 670,000 distinct CDR3 sequences, approximately 40% being singletons. Trimming cost V 5 bases and J 3 bases, with 15 bases left between them. Germline V gene sequence: CDR1 MDHEN, CDR2 SYDVKM. CDR3 length: 15 residues. This specimen belongs to a study of blood T cells in healthy people across ages. Study observations and caveats: Roughly linearly, TCR beta diversity per million T cells fell as age increased.

The chain combines TRBV28 with TRBJ2-3, with D maybe TRBD1 (6 bases). The origin of this receptor is a man older than 75 in good health. The sample comprised blood. CDR3 amino acids: CASSPHRAETDTQYF. The CDR3 DNA sequence: TGTGCCAGCAGTCCCCACAGGGCTGAGACAGATACGCAGTATTTT.